The entry below describes one T cell receptor (beta chain). This sample stems from a study of T cell changes during pregnancy in multiple sclerosis. Some clones are missing from TCRdb's copy, which holds only in-frame ones; the method was immunoSEQ multiplex PCR. The sample lists tens of thousands of clones; over 80% were seen once. The source is a female donor with multiple sclerosis, enrolled in a pregnancy study. Specimen: CD8+ T cells from peripheral blood mononuclear cells, collected before pregnancy.

CDR3 DNA sequence: TGTGCCAGCAGCCCGGACAGGGAACTATACGAGCAGTACTTC. This encodes CASSPDRELYEQYF. This chain connects TRBV7-9 to TRBJ2-7; 8 positions agree with TRBD1. The J segment lost 4 bases and the V segment lost 5 bases, leaving 7 bases of the junction unmatched. Germline-derived CDR1 and CDR2 are SEHNR and FQNEAQ (reference sequence). The CDR3 is made up of 14 amino acids.